The sequence of this TCR beta chain was determined in a study of T cell changes during pregnancy in multiple sclerosis. This clone was recorded once. Clones were read by immunoSEQ multiplex PCR, and TCRdb kept only the in-frame ones, dropping some. The profile shows around 97,000 clones, 92% of them singletons. CDR3 length: 15 amino acids. Trimming removed 2 bases from V and 2 bases from J; junction bases left unmatched: 3. Germline V gives CDR1 MNHEY, CDR2 SVGAGI. The V gene is TRBV6-5, the J gene TRBJ2-1; 7 bases match TRBD1. The sample consisted of peripheral blood, taken after pregnancy. The sequence derives from a female donor with multiple sclerosis, enrolled in a pregnancy study. The CDR3 DNA reads as TGTGCCAGCAGTTACGACAGGGTTCCCTACAATGAGCAGTTCTTC. Translating it yields CASSYDRVPYNEQFF.